The T cell receptor beta chain described here comes from a study of neurological immune-mediated disorders. Findings and limits, study-wide: Patients with HTLV-1-associated myelopathy showed the most TCR clonal expansion. Those with multiple sclerosis showed the least, falling below healthy controls.

This clonotype was detected ten times or more. Its antigen is unknown. V was trimmed by 0 bases and J by 3 bases, leaving 8 bases between them. Germline V CDR1 and CDR2: LGHNA, YSLEER. The CDR3 runs 14 residues. The authors produced cDNA by 5'RACE using 10-nucleotide random UMIs. TCRdb called the 5' RACE reads again in MiXCR, with one record for every CDR3 protein. The sample has roughly 50,000 distinct CDR3 sequences; roughly 4.1% are singletons. For the unsorted libraries, 2 million PBMCs stored at -80 C served as input. V is TRBV4-3 and J is TRBJ2-5; D remains ambiguous. This sequence was found in an older woman with multiple sclerosis. The sample comprised PBMCs. The CDR3 spells CASSQDIRKETQYF. DNA for the CDR3: TGCGCCAGCAGCCAAGATATAAGGAAAGAGACCCAGTACTTC.